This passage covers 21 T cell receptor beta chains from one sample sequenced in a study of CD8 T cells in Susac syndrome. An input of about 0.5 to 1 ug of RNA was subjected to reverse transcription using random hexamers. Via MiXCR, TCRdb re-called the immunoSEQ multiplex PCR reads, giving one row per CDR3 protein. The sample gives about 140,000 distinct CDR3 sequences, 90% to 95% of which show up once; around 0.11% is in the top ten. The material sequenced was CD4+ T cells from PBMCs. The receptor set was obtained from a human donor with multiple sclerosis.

This CDR3 reads CATSRDPGGWDEQFF. The CDR3 DNA sequence: TGTGCCACCAGCAGAGATCCGGGCGGGTGGGATGAGCAGTTCTTC. The chain has TRBV15 and TRBJ2-1; D perhaps matches TRBD2 (5 bases). CDR1 is LNHNV, CDR2 YYDKDF, per germline (reference sequence). This CDR3 comprises 15 residues. V lost 0 bases, J lost 8 bases, and 14 bases lay in between.

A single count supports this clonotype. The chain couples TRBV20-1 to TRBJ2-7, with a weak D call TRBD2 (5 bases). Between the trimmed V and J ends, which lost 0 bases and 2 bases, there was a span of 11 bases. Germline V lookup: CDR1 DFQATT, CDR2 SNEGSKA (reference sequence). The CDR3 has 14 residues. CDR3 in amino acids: CSAREAGGPYEQYF. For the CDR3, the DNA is TGCAGTGCTAGAGAGGCGGGTGGGCCCTACGAGCAGTACTTC.

This chain's CDR3 is CSARQAYSNQPQHF. CDR3 nucleotides: TGCAGTGCCCGACAGGCTTATAGCAATCAGCCCCAGCATTTT. V gene TRBV20-1 combines with J gene TRBJ1-5, with D possibly matching TRBD1 (6 bases). Germline lookup yields CDR1 DFQATT and CDR2 SNEGSKA (reference sequence). CDR3 length: 14 amino acids. V lost 6 bases, J lost 0 bases, and 12 bases lay in between.

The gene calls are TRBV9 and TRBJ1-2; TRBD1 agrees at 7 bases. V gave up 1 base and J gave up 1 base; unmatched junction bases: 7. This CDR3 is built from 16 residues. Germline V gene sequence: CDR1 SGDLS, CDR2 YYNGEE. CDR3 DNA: TGTGCCAGCAGCGTACCAAAGGGGGCGGGTAACTATGGCTACACCTTC. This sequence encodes CASSVPKGAGNYGYTF.

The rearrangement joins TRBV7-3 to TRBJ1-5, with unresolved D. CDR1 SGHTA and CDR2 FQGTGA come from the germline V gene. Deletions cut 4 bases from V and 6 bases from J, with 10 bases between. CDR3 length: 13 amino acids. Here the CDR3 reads CASSSGIGQPQHF. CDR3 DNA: TGTGCCAGCAGCTCCGGTATTGGTCAGCCCCAGCATTTT.

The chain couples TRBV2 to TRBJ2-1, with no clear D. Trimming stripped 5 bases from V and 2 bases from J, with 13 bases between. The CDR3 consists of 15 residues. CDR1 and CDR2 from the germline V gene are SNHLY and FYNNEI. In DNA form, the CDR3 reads TGTGCCAGCAGTCGCACCGGTCTAGCCTACAATGAGCAGTTCTTC. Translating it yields CASSRTGLAYNEQFF.

CDR3: CASSLDPSQGNGYTF. DNA of the CDR3: TGTGCCAGCAGCTTAGACCCCTCCCAGGGCAATGGCTACACCTTC. The chain couples TRBV7-2 to TRBJ1-2, with D possibly TRBD1 on 5 matching bases. V shed 1 base and J shed 6 bases, with 15 bases lying between them. The CDR3 sequence is 15 residues long. The germline CDR1 and CDR2 sequences are SGHTA and FQGNSA.

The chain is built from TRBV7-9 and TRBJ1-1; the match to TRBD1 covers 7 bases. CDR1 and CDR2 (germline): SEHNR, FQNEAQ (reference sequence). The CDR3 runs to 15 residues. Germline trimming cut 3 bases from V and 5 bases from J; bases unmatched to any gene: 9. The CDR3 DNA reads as TGTGCCAGCAGCTTGCCCACAGGGGCGGGGACTGAAGCTTTCTTT. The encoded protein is CASSLPTGAGTEAFF. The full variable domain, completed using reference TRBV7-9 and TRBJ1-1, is DTGVSQNPRHKITKRGQNVTFRCDPISEHNRLYWYRQTLGQGPEFLTYFQNEAQLEKSRLLSDRFSAERPKGSFSTLEIQRTEQGDSAMYLCASSLPTGAGTEAFFGQGTRLTVV.

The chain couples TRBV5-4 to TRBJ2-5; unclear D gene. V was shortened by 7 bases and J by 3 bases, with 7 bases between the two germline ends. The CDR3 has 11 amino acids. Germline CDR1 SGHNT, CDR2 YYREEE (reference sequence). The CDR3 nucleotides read TGTGCCAGCCGGGCAGAAGAGACCCAGTACTTC. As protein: CASRAEETQYF.

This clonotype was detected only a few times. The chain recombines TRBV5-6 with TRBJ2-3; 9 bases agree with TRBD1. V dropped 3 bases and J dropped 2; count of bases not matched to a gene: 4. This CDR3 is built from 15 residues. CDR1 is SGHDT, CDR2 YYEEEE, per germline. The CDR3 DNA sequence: TGTGCCAGCAGCTCTAGACAGGGGGACACAGATACGCAGTATTTT. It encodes CASSSRQGDTDTQYF. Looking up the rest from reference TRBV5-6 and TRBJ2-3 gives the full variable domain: DAGVTQSPTHLIKTRGQQVTLRCSPKSGHDTVSWYQQALGQGPQFIFQYYEEEERQRGNFPDRFSGHQFPNYSSELNVNALLLGDSALYLCASSSRQGDTDTQYFGPGTRLTVL.

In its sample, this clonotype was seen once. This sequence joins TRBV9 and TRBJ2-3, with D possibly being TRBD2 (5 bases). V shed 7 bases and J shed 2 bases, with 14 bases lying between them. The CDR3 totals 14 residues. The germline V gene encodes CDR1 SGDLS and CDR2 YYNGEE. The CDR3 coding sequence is TGTGCCAGCGCCCGGGAAGGGAACACAGATACGCAGTATTTT. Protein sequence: CASAREGNTDTQYF.

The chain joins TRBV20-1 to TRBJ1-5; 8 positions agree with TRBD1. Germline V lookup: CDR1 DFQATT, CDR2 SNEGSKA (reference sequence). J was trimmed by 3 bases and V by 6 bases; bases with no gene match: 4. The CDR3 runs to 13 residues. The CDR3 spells CSATQGANQPQHF. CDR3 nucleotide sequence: TGCAGTGCAACTCAGGGGGCCAATCAGCCCCAGCATTTT.

CDR3 bases: TGTGCCAGCAGCTTTAGTCCCTTGGGCCAAGTTCCGCGCTATGGCTACACCTTC. This gives the protein CASSFSPLGQVPRYGYTF. The chain couples TRBV7-9 to TRBJ1-2; D is unresolved. Looked up from germline, CDR1 is SEHNR and CDR2 is FQNEAQ (reference sequence). Trimming removed 3 bases at V and 4 bases at J, with 24 bases between. The CDR3 runs to 18 residues.

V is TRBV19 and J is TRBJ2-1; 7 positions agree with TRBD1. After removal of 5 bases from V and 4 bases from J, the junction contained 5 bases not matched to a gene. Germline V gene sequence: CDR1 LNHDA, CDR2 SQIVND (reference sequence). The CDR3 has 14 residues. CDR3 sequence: CASSSYRGYNEQFF. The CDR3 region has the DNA TGTGCCAGTAGTTCGTACAGGGGTTACAATGAGCAGTTCTTC.

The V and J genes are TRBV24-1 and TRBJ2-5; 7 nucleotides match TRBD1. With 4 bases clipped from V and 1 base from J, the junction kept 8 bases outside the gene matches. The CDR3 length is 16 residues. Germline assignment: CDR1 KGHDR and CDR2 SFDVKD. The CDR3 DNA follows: TGTGCCACCAGTGACCCTACAGGGGAGCTCCAAGAGACCCAGTACTTC. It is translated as CATSDPTGELQETQYF.

Here the CDR3 reads CASSLGSSADTQYF. Here the CDR3 DNA reads TGCGCCAGCAGCCTAGGGAGCTCGGCAGATACGCAGTATTTT. The rearrangement uses TRBV5-1 and TRBJ2-3; weak D call: TRBD2 (5 bases). Germline CDR1 and CDR2: SGHRS and YFSETQ. With 4 bases removed from V and 4 bases from J, the gap between germline ends came to 13 bases. The CDR3 has 14 residues.

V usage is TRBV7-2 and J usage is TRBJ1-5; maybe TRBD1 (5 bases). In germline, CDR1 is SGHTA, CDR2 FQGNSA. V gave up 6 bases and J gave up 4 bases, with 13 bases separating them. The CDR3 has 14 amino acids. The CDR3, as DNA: TGTGCCAGCAGGGACCGGGACGCAAATCAGCCCCAGCATTTT. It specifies CASRDRDANQPQHF.

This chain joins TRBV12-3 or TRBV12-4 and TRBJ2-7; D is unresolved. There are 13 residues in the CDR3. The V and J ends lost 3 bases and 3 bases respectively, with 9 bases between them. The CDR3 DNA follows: TGTGCCAGCAGTTTCCTTCCCAGCTACGAGCAGTACTTC. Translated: CASSFLPSYEQYF.

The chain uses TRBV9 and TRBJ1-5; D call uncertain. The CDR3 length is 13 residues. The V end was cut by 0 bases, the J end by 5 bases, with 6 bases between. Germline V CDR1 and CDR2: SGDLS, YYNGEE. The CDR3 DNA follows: TGTGCCAGCAGCGTAGAAGGGCATCAGCCCCAGCATTTT. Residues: CASSVEGHQPQHF.

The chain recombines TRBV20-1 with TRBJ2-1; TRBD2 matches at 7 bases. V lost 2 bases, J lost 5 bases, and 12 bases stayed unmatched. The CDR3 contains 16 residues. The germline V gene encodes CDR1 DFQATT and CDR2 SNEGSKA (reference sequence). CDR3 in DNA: TGCAGTGCTAGATCACCCCTAGCGGCCATCAACAATGAGCAGTTCTTC. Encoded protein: CSARSPLAAINNEQFF.

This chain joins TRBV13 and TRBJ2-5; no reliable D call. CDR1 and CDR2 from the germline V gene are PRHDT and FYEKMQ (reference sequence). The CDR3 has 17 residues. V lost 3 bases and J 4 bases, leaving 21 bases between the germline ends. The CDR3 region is CASSFLGSAPERETQYF. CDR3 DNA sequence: TGTGCCAGCAGCTTCCTTGGGTCAGCACCAGAGCGAGAGACCCAGTACTTC.